The next 18 T cell receptor beta chains were all read from a single sample in a study of blood T cell repertoires in COVID-19. TCRdb's copy holds only in-frame clones and misses some; the assay was immunoSEQ multiplex PCR. The sample carries around 310,000 clones, around 90% recorded once. Sequenced material: peripheral blood. These receptors were obtained from a woman between 40 and 55 years old with COVID-19, enrolled during active disease.

The chain recombines TRBV18 with TRBJ2-5, with TRBD1 as a possible D gene (6 bases). V shed 6 bases and J shed 5 bases, with 25 bases lying between them. CDR1 is KGHSH, CDR2 LQKENI, per germline. The CDR3 length is 17 residues. Here the CDR3 DNA reads TGTGCCAGCTCGGATGCCAGGGGCAGGCCTCAAATGGAGACCCAGTACTTC. It specifies CASSDARGRPQMETQYF.

The rearrangement uses TRBV9 and TRBJ2-7; perhaps TRBD1 as D (6 bases). Germline CDR1 reads SGDLS; CDR2 reads YYNGEE. V lost 3 bases and J lost 1, with 11 bases in between. CDR3 length: 14 amino acids. This CDR3 is CASSAHRESYEQYF. The CDR3 nucleotides are TGTGCCAGCAGCGCCCACAGGGAGTCCTACGAGCAGTACTTC.

A few counts support this clone. The chain carries TRBV28 and TRBJ1-6; D unclear. The CDR3 spans 14 residues. The germline V gene encodes CDR1 MDHEN and CDR2 SYDVKM. V lost 3 bases, J lost 8 bases, and 11 bases lay in between. The CDR3 DNA is TGTGCCAGCAGTTTTCGGGGTTGGTATTCACCCCTCCACTTT. Protein product: CASSFRGWYSPLHF.

The V and J genes are TRBV25-1 and TRBJ1-6; D not resolved. Germline CDR1 reads MGHDK; CDR2 reads SYGVNS. CDR3 size: 15 residues. V lost 7 bases to trimming and J lost 4 bases, with 14 bases between them. In DNA form, the CDR3 reads TGTGCCAGCACCGAAGCGGCAGCTTATAATTCACCCCTCCACTTT. As protein: CASTEAAAYNSPLHF.

The gene calls are TRBV27 and TRBJ1-2; D is ambiguous. Trimming took 3 bases from V and 7 from J, leaving 6 bases between them. The CDR3 length is 11 residues. The germline gives CDR1 MNHEY, CDR2 SMNVEV (reference sequence). CDR3 nucleotide sequence: TGTGCCAGCAGTTTTTACGGTGGCTACACCTTC. It specifies CASSFYGGYTF.

This chain links TRBV4-2 with TRBJ2-7; D might be TRBD1 (5 bases). The CDR3 has 14 amino acids. V was shortened by 1 base and J by 2 bases, with 9 bases between the two germline ends. Germline-derived CDR1 and CDR2 are LGHNA and YNFKEQ. The CDR3 protein is CASSQGRVPYEQYF. For the CDR3, the DNA is TGTGCCAGCAGCCAAGGCAGGGTTCCCTACGAGCAGTACTTC.

In its sample, this clone was seen once. This chain connects TRBV3-1 (or the pseudogene TRBV3-2) to TRBJ1-4, with TRBD1 as a possible D gene (6 bases). Trimming shortened V by 1 base and J by 6 bases, and 12 bases separated the two germline ends. CDR3 length equals 15 residues. The germline V gene encodes CDR1 LGHDT and CDR2 YNNKEL (reference sequence). CDR3 coding DNA: TGTGCCAGCAGCCAAGGGGGGCTGACTCATGAAAAACTGTTTTTT. It yields the protein CASSQGGLTHEKLFF.

This chain uses TRBV25-1 with TRBJ1-2; D may be TRBD1 (6 bases). CDR1 is MGHDK and CDR2 is SYGVNS in the germline V gene. This CDR3 contains 13 residues. V was shortened by 4 bases and J by 8 bases, with 14 bases between the two germline ends. CDR3 loop: CASSVGAGVGYTF. CDR3 DNA sequence: TGTGCCAGCAGTGTTGGGGCAGGGGTAGGCTACACCTTC.

Here the CDR3 reads CASSDTGGGGTEAFF. DNA of the CDR3: TGTGCCAGCAGCGACACAGGGGGCGGGGGCACTGAAGCTTTCTTT. J is TRBJ1-1 and V is TRBV7-2; 9 bases align to TRBD1. With 5 bases clipped from V and 4 bases from J, the junction kept 8 bases outside the gene matches. Germline V gives CDR1 SGHTA, CDR2 FQGNSA. The CDR3 has 15 amino acids. The whole variable domain, remainder taken from reference TRBV7-2 and TRBJ1-1, is GAGVSQSPSNKVTEKGKDVELRCDPISGHTALYWYRQSLGQGLEFLIYFQGNSAPDKSGLPSDRFSAERTGGSVSTLTIQRTQQEDSAVYLCASSDTGGGGTEAFFGQGTRLTVV.

The chain is built from TRBV4-2 and TRBJ1-1; D is ambiguous. Germline loops: CDR1 LGHNA, CDR2 YNFKEQ. V shed 5 bases and J shed 1 base, with 11 bases lying between them. This CDR3 is built from 14 residues. The CDR3 loop reads CASSVRIGNTEAFF. The CDR3 bases are TGTGCCAGCAGCGTGAGGATTGGGAACACTGAAGCTTTCTTT.

The chain recombines TRBV19 with TRBJ2-1, with a tentative D call TRBD2 (6 bases). V gave up 7 bases and J gave up 11 bases, with 21 bases separating them. The germline V gene has CDR1 LNHDA and CDR2 SQIVND (reference sequence). This CDR3 is built from 14 residues. The CDR3 loop reads CASTTGRDGTKQFF. CDR3 nucleotide sequence: TGTGCCAGTACCACGGGGCGGGATGGAACGAAGCAGTTCTTC.

The chain links TRBV7-2 to TRBJ1-6; TRBD1 is a possible D gene (6 bases). Germline V CDR1 and CDR2: SGHTA, FQGNSA. The germline V and J ends were trimmed by 6 bases and 10 bases, with 13 bases remaining between them. This CDR3 spans 13 amino acids. The CDR3 DNA reads as TGTGCCAGCAGTTCCGCAGGGGAATCACCCCTCCACTTT. Protein: CASSSAGESPLHF.

The chain joins TRBV2 to TRBJ1-2, with unresolved D. The CDR3 length is 11 residues. Per the germline V gene, CDR1 is SNHLY and CDR2 is FYNNEI. V lost 6 bases and J lost 6, with 8 bases in between. In nucleotides, the CDR3 is TGTGCCAGCAGAGGGAGGCATGGCTACACCTTC. Protein: CASRGRHGYTF.

V gene TRBV27 combines with J gene TRBJ2-7; 7 bases line up with TRBD1. J gave up 5 bases and V 6 bases, and 16 bases lay outside the gene matches. The germline V gene encodes CDR1 MNHEY and CDR2 SMNVEV (reference sequence). There are 16 residues in the CDR3. The CDR3 reads CASSINRGAKSDEQYF. CDR3 nucleotide sequence: TGTGCCAGCAGCATCAACAGGGGAGCAAAGTCCGACGAGCAGTACTTC.

The chain recombines TRBV29-1 with TRBJ1-4; a weak D match, TRBD1 (6 bases). Germline CDR1 SQVTM, CDR2 ANQGSEA. This CDR3 is built from 13 residues. The DNA of the CDR3 is TGCCGCGGGCGGGGGGGCGGAGGAGAAAAACTGTTTTTT. Encoded protein: CRGRGGGGEKLFF.

The chain combines TRBV4-1 with TRBJ2-1; possibly TRBD2 for D (5 bases). This CDR3 is 22 amino acids long. CDR1 and CDR2 from the germline V gene are MGHRA and YSYEKL. Trimming shortened V by 1 base and J by 6 bases, and 34 bases separated the two germline ends. This CDR3 reads CASSQAGRGGPSSSGHSNEQFF. CDR3 DNA sequence: TGCGCCAGCAGCCAAGCGGGCAGAGGAGGTCCCTCATCTAGTGGCCATAGCAATGAGCAGTTCTTC.

The chain has TRBV18 and TRBJ1-3, with D unresolved. This CDR3 comprises 14 residues. Germline values: CDR1 KGHSH, CDR2 LQKENI. Trimming stripped 3 bases from V and 4 bases from J, with 10 bases between. The CDR3 is CASSPSSLGNTIYF. The CDR3 nucleotides are TGTGCCAGCTCACCGTCGTCCCTCGGAAACACCATATATTTT.

This clone was counted a single time. CDR3 amino acids: CASSLAGGYSDTQYF. The DNA for the CDR3 is TGTGCCAGCAGTTTAGCAGGGGGCTATTCAGATACGCAGTATTTT. The chain recombines TRBV28 with TRBJ2-3; TRBD1 aligns across 8 bases. The V gene's germline CDR1 is MDHEN and CDR2 SYDVKM. The CDR3 is 15 residues long. After removal of 2 bases from V and 4 bases from J, the junction contained 5 bases not matched to a gene.